The 32 T cell receptor beta chains below were found in one sample sequenced in a study of CD8+ T cells in alopecia areata. Extraction and reverse transcription of RNA yielded cDNA as the sequencing template. Assay used: immunoSEQ multiplex PCR; TCRdb lists only in-frame clones, some missing. The sample shows roughly 99,000 clones, 84% of them seen only once. Treatment given: oral pan-JAK inhibitor, 5-10 mg twice daily. This material consisted of CD8+ T cells sorted from blood, taken at week 24, from a patient treated with tofacitinib. These receptors all come from a human donor with alopecia areata.

This clone showed up just a few times. The CDR3 region is CASYRGDEQYF. CDR3 sequence (DNA): TGTGCCAGCTATCGGGGCGACGAGCAGTACTTC. The V call is TRBV21-1, the J call TRBJ2-7. TRBV21-1 is a pseudogene locus. This CDR3 contains 11 residues.

This chain links TRBV29-1 with TRBJ2-5; TRBD1 is a possible D gene (6 bases). This CDR3 is 18 amino acids long. CDR1 is SQVTM and CDR2 is ANQGSEA in the germline V gene. Trimming stripped 1 base from V and 2 bases from J, with 23 bases between. In DNA form, the CDR3 reads TGCAGCGTTGAAGGACACCGCCTTGCCGACAGGACGCAAGAGACCCAGTACTTC. Translating gives CSVEGHRLADRTQETQYF.

This rearrangement joins TRBV2 to TRBJ2-3, with 7 bases matching TRBD1. V shed 4 bases, J shed 2 bases, and the junction held 3 bases outside the gene matches. Germline assignment: CDR1 SNHLY and CDR2 FYNNEI. CDR3 length equals 14 residues. CDR3 amino acids: CASSGTGNTDTQYF. The CDR3 DNA sequence: TGTGCCAGCAGTGGGACAGGAAACACAGATACGCAGTATTTT.

The rearrangement joins TRBV6-5 to TRBJ2-7, with D possibly being TRBD2 (7 bases). This CDR3 spans 15 amino acids. The germline gives CDR1 MNHEY, CDR2 SVGAGI. V shed 6 bases and J shed 4 bases, with 19 bases lying between them. CDR3 sequence (DNA): TGTGCCAGCAGCTACACTGGGGGGGCGCGTTACGAGCAGTACTTC. This encodes CASSYTGGARYEQYF.

The chain links TRBV19 to TRBJ2-2, with D possibly matching TRBD2 (5 bases). Trimming stripped 6 bases from V and 6 bases from J, with 8 bases between. This CDR3 spans 12 amino acids. CDR1 and CDR2 from the germline V gene are LNHDA and SQIVND (reference sequence). The CDR3 region is CASRWGAGELFF. The CDR3 DNA follows: TGTGCCAGTAGGTGGGGAGCCGGGGAGCTGTTTTTT.

V is TRBV5-1 and J is TRBJ2-5, with D unresolved. Trimming pared 5 bases from V and 5 bases from J, leaving 7 bases between. Germline V gene lookup returns CDR1 SGHRS and CDR2 YFSETQ. This CDR3 spans 11 amino acids. CDR3: CASSHTETQYF. CDR3 sequence (DNA): TGCGCCAGCAGTCACACGGAGACCCAGTACTTC.

This clone was recorded only once. The V gene is TRBV27, the J gene TRBJ1-2, with D tentatively TRBD1 (5 bases). Germline CDR1 is MNHEY and CDR2 is SMNVEV (reference sequence). This CDR3 comprises 14 residues. The V and J ends lost 6 bases and 4 bases respectively, with 15 bases between them. CDR3 region: CASRQKGHGYGYTF. Written as DNA, the CDR3 is TGTGCCAGCAGGCAGAAGGGGCACGGCTATGGCTACACCTTC.

The CDR3: CSVEEGQGAYNEQFF. Here the CDR3 DNA reads TGCAGCGTTGAAGAGGGACAGGGGGCTTACAATGAGCAGTTCTTC. The chain joins TRBV29-1 to TRBJ2-1, with 12 bases aligning to TRBD1. After removal of 0 bases from V and 4 bases from J, the junction contained 1 base not matched to a gene. CDR3 size: 15 residues. CDR1 is SQVTM and CDR2 is ANQGSEA in the germline V gene.

This rearrangement joins TRBV15 to TRBJ2-1; D remains unclear. Germline values: CDR1 LNHNV, CDR2 YYDKDF (reference sequence). Trimming cost V 6 bases and J 0 bases, with 12 bases left between them. The CDR3 is made up of 15 amino acids. The CDR3 loop reads CATSPVRYSYNEQFF. In DNA form, the CDR3 reads TGTGCCACCAGTCCAGTACGGTACTCCTACAATGAGCAGTTCTTC.

The V call is TRBV29-1, the J call TRBJ2-1; D perhaps matches TRBD2 (6 bases). The germline CDR1 and CDR2 sequences are SQVTM and ANQGSEA. V was cut by 7 bases and J by 6 bases, with 19 bases left in between. The CDR3 loop spans 14 amino acids. CDR3: CSGRDGGSLNEQFF. The CDR3 DNA sequence: TGCAGCGGACGAGACGGGGGATCCCTCAATGAGCAGTTCTTC.

The J gene is TRBJ2-1, the V gene TRBV5-1, with D possibly TRBD1 on 5 matching bases. Trimming removed 2 bases from V and 7 bases from J, with 16 bases in between. CDR3 size: 15 residues. From germline, CDR1 is SGHRS and CDR2 YFSETQ. DNA for the CDR3: TGCGCCAGCAGCTTAGACAGCCCAGTAGGTAATGAGCAGTTCTTC. Amino acids: CASSLDSPVGNEQFF.

V gene TRBV10-3 combines with J gene TRBJ1-4; TRBD1 aligns across 9 bases. The CDR3 extends over 16 amino acids. Trimming removed 0 bases from V and 5 bases from J; junction bases left unmatched: 4. The V gene's germline CDR1 is ENHRY and CDR2 SYGVKD. This chain's CDR3 is CAISESRGTGNEKLFF. The CDR3, as DNA: TGTGCCATCAGTGAGTCGAGGGGGACAGGGAATGAAAAACTGTTTTTT.

This clone was observed once. This rearrangement joins TRBV4-2 to TRBJ2-1; either TRBD1 or TRBD2 may supply D (5 bases each). Trimming shortened V by 4 bases and J by 10 bases, and 11 bases separated the two germline ends. Germline assignment: CDR1 LGHNA and CDR2 YNFKEQ. The CDR3 length is 12 residues. This CDR3 reads CASSPLGTEQFF. The CDR3 DNA reads as TGTGCCAGCAGCCCACTAGGGACCGAGCAGTTCTTC.

J is TRBJ2-7 and V is TRBV4-1; the match to TRBD2 covers 10 bases. The trim removed 3 bases at V and 3 bases at J, leaving 8 bases unmatched. This CDR3 has 16 amino acids. From germline, CDR1 is MGHRA and CDR2 YSYEKL. This CDR3 reads CASSQQASGGNYEQYF. DNA for the CDR3: TGCGCCAGCAGCCAGCAGGCTAGCGGGGGAAACTACGAGCAGTACTTC.

The rearrangement joins TRBV29-1 to TRBJ2-1, with D possibly called TRBD1 or TRBD2 (7 bases each). The CDR3 covers 14 residues. Per the germline V gene, CDR1 is SQVTM and CDR2 is ANQGSEA. V was shortened by 6 bases and J by 6 bases, with 18 bases between the two germline ends. CDR3 residues: CSVRSGRGRNEQFF. Written as DNA, the CDR3 is TGCAGCGTGAGGTCGGGGAGGGGGCGCAATGAGCAGTTCTTC.

There are a few counts of this clone. The genes are TRBV9 and TRBJ1-4, with 8 bases that match TRBD1. Germline V gene sequence: CDR1 SGDLS, CDR2 YYNGEE. This CDR3 has 16 residues. The V gene end was trimmed by 3 bases and the J gene end by 3 bases; junction bases not matched to a gene: 7. The CDR3 bases are TGTGCCAGCAGCGCCCCAAGACAGGGGCCTAATGAAAAACTGTTTTTT. This sequence encodes CASSAPRQGPNEKLFF.

The chain links TRBV6-4 to TRBJ2-5, with 8 bases fitting TRBD2. Germline lookup yields CDR1 MRHNA and CDR2 SNTAGT. The CDR3 loop spans 16 amino acids. V shed 5 bases and J 5 bases; nucleotides not matched to a gene: 13. CDR3 sequence reads: CASSSSGTNSWETQYF. Here the CDR3 DNA reads TGTGCCAGCAGTAGTAGCGGGACTAACTCTTGGGAGACCCAGTACTTC.

The chain couples TRBV9 to TRBJ2-3; D tentatively reads TRBD1 or TRBD2 (5 bases each). The germline gives CDR1 SGDLS, CDR2 YYNGEE. The CDR3 totals 13 residues. Between the trimmed V and J ends, which lost 5 bases and 5 bases, there was a span of 12 bases. CDR3 coding DNA: TGTGCCAGCAGGGCAGGGAGCCGAGATACGCAGTATTTT. This encodes CASRAGSRDTQYF.

This chain links TRBV6-1 with TRBJ2-5; D possibly corresponds to TRBD2 (7 bases). This CDR3 comprises 16 residues. Germline CDR1 reads MNHNS; CDR2 reads SASEGT. V shed 4 bases and J shed 5 bases, with 20 bases lying between them. In DNA form, the CDR3 reads TGTGCCAGCAGTGGCCCGGGGAACGGGGGGCCGGAGACCCAGTACTTC. It yields the protein CASSGPGNGGPETQYF.

The chain's CDR3 is CASSWTPEPDTQYF. CDR3 coding DNA: TGCGCCAGCAGCTGGACTCCTGAACCGGATACGCAGTATTTT. The chain couples TRBV5-1 to TRBJ2-3, with D perhaps matching TRBD2 (5 bases). The germline V gene has CDR1 SGHRS and CDR2 YFSETQ. V was pared by 3 bases and J by 6 bases, with 14 bases between. The CDR3 is 14 residues long. Using reference TRBV5-1 and TRBJ2-3 for the parts outside the CDR3, the full variable domain is KAGVTQTPRYLIKTRGQQVTLSCSPISGHRSVSWYQQTPGQGLQFLFEYFSETQRNKGNFPGRFSGRQFSNSRSEMNVSTLELGDSALYLCASSWTPEPDTQYFGPGTRLTVL.

This clone was picked up a small number of times. The chain uses TRBV29-1 and TRBJ2-5; unclear D gene. The V gene's germline CDR1 is SQVTM and CDR2 ANQGSEA. CDR3 length equals 14 residues. The germline V and J ends were trimmed by 2 bases and 2 bases, with 12 bases remaining between them. CDR3 DNA sequence: TGCAGCGTTGAAAGTTGGCCAGGACAAGAGACCCAGTACTTC. This sequence encodes CSVESWPGQETQYF.

V and J are TRBV7-8 and TRBJ2-2, with a tentative D call TRBD1 (7 bases). There are 17 residues in the CDR3. The germline V gene encodes CDR1 SGHVS and CDR2 FQNEAQ. The V gene lost 1 base and the J gene lost 6 bases, with 18 bases spanning the gap. This CDR3 reads CASSLGGGQGGSGELFF. The CDR3 DNA reads TGTGCCAGCAGCTTAGGAGGCGGCCAGGGGGGATCCGGGGAGCTGTTTTTT. The complete variable domain, with remaining parts taken from reference TRBV7-8 and TRBJ2-2, reads GAGVSQSPRYKVAKRGQDVALRCDPISGHVSLFWYQQALGQGPEFLTYFQNEAQLDKSGLPSDRFFAERPEGSVSTLKIQRTQQEDSAVYLCASSLGGGQGGSGELFFGEGSRLTVL.

The chain couples TRBV30 to TRBJ2-7; possible D gene TRBD2, 5 bases. Germline CDR1 reads GTSNPN; CDR2 reads SVGIG (reference sequence). CDR3 length: 14 amino acids. Trimming took 2 bases from V and 5 from J, leaving 16 bases between them. The chain's CDR3 is CAWSLGDEGNEQYF. The CDR3 nucleotides are TGTGCCTGGAGTTTAGGTGATGAGGGAAACGAGCAGTACTTC. Based on the CDR3 plus reference TRBV30 and TRBJ2-7, the full variable domain is SQTIHQWPATLVQPVGSPLSLECTVEGTSNPNLYWYRQAAGRGLQLLFYSVGIGQISSEVPQNLSASRPQDRQFILSSKKLLLSDSGFYLCAWSLGDEGNEQYFGPGTRLTVT.

V gene TRBV7-2 combines with J gene TRBJ1-2; TRBD1 agrees at 11 bases. The CDR3 sequence is 17 residues long. Looked up from germline, CDR1 is SGHTA and CDR2 is FQGNSA. Trimming took 5 bases from V and 8 from J; bases not matched to a gene: 16. The CDR3 spells CASSPPPGQGVPGGYTF. The CDR3 nucleotides are TGTGCCAGCAGCCCGCCACCGGGACAGGGGGTCCCGGGCGGCTACACCTTC.

The chain combines TRBV7-9 with TRBJ2-1, with unresolved D. This CDR3 comprises 14 residues. Trimming took off 3 bases at V and 0 bases at J, with 6 bases between the two ends. Germline assignment: CDR1 SEHNR and CDR2 FQNEAQ (reference sequence). The CDR3 loop reads CASSFGTSYNEQFF. The CDR3, as DNA: TGTGCCAGCAGCTTTGGCACCTCCTACAATGAGCAGTTCTTC.

The chain joins TRBV27 to TRBJ2-1, with D unclear. V was clipped by 5 bases and J by 2 bases, with 4 bases between them. The CDR3 contains 12 residues. The germline CDR1 and CDR2 sequences are MNHEY and SMNVEV (reference sequence). In nucleotides, the CDR3 is TGTGCCAGCAGTACCCCCTACAATGAGCAGTTCTTC. It encodes CASSTPYNEQFF.

This clone was observed a handful of times. The chain carries TRBV29-1 and TRBJ2-4; either TRBD1 or TRBD2 may fit D (5 bases each). Germline CDR1 and CDR2: SQVTM and ANQGSEA. The CDR3 runs to 13 residues. The V gene lost 5 bases and the J gene lost 5 bases, with 13 bases spanning the gap. CDR3 amino acids: CSVFTGTQNIQYF. DNA for the CDR3: TGCAGCGTTTTTACCGGGACCCAAAACATTCAGTACTTC.

The chain uses TRBV5-4 and TRBJ2-2; unclear D gene. This CDR3 comprises 18 residues. Looked up from germline, CDR1 is SGHNT and CDR2 is YYREEE (reference sequence). Trimming pared 0 bases from V and 5 bases from J, leaving 20 bases between. CDR3 in amino acids: CASSLVPLEVLNTGELFF. The CDR3, as DNA: TGTGCCAGCAGCTTGGTCCCTCTTGAGGTGTTGAATACCGGGGAGCTGTTTTTT.

The V and J genes are TRBV11-3 and TRBJ2-6; 7 bases map to TRBD1. Germline lookup yields CDR1 SGHNT and CDR2 YENEEA. This CDR3 spans 16 amino acids. Trimming cost V 5 bases and J 2 bases; bases outside gene matches: 6. CDR3 region: CASSDREFPGANVLTF. CDR3 nucleotide sequence: TGTGCCAGCAGCGACAGGGAATTCCCTGGGGCCAACGTCCTGACTTTC.

This clone was seen once. The chain recombines TRBV11-2 with TRBJ2-1; D gene unclear. Germline CDR1 SGHAT, CDR2 FQNNGV. There are 14 residues in the CDR3. Trimming left V 0 bases short and J 8 bases short, with 11 bases between. CDR3 protein: CASSLEPGVDEQFF. Written as DNA, the CDR3 is TGTGCCAGCAGCTTAGAGCCCGGAGTCGATGAGCAGTTCTTC. Looking up the rest from reference TRBV11-2 and TRBJ2-1 gives the full variable domain: EAGVAQSPRYKIIEKRQSVAFWCNPISGHATLYWYQQILGQGPKLLIQFQNNGVVDDSQLPKDRFSAERLKGVDSTLKIQPAKLEDSAVYLCASSLEPGVDEQFFGPGTRLTVL.

The chain uses TRBV4-3 and TRBJ2-5, with 7 bases aligning to TRBD2. Germline lookup yields CDR1 LGHNA and CDR2 YSLEER. CDR3 size: 17 residues. V was pared by 4 bases and J by 5 bases, with 16 bases of the junction left unmatched. Here the CDR3 DNA reads TGCGCCAGCAGCCTCAGCGCGGGGGAGGGGAAGATGGAGACCCAGTACTTC. Amino acids: CASSLSAGEGKMETQYF.

The chain is built from TRBV7-2 and TRBJ2-2; D is uncertain. The V end lost 5 bases, the J end lost 5 bases, and 12 bases lay between the germline ends. CDR1 and CDR2 from the germline V gene are SGHTA and FQGNSA. The CDR3 length is 14 residues. For the CDR3, the DNA is TGTGCCAGCAGCCAAAGGCTGTTTACCGGGGAGCTGTTTTTT. It translates to CASSQRLFTGELFF.